What follows are 24 T cell receptor beta chains derived from one specimen sequenced in a study of blood T cell repertoires in COVID-19. Assay: immunoSEQ multiplex PCR; the TCRdb copy retains only in-frame clones and omits some. The sample lists 210,000 or so clones; around nine tenths were seen once. The specimen was peripheral blood. The receptors derive from a woman aged 18-29 years who had recovered from COVID-19.

This chain uses TRBV4-1 with TRBJ2-7; 8 nucleotides line up with TRBD1. CDR1 and CDR2 from the germline V gene are MGHRA and YSYEKL. The V gene end was trimmed by 3 bases and the J gene end by 0 bases; junction bases not matched to a gene: 4. This CDR3 contains 15 residues. The CDR3 DNA reads TGCGCCAGCAGCCACACTGGACAGGGCTCCTACGAGCAGTACTTC. This encodes CASSHTGQGSYEQYF.

The V call is TRBV4-3, the J call TRBJ2-6; possible D gene TRBD2, 6 bases. The V end lost 0 bases, the J end lost 0 bases, and 24 bases lay between the germline ends. The germline V gene has CDR1 LGHNA and CDR2 YSLEER. This CDR3 is built from 22 residues. In DNA, the CDR3 is TGCGCCAGCAGCCAAGATCCATTCTTGCCGGGACTTCCTTTCTCTGGGGCCAACGTCCTGACTTTC. It encodes CASSQDPFLPGLPFSGANVLTF.

V is TRBV20-1 and J is TRBJ1-1; D is ambiguous. From germline, CDR1 is DFQATT and CDR2 SNEGSKA (reference sequence). This CDR3 is 10 amino acids long. Trimming shortened V by 6 bases and J by 5 bases, and 7 bases separated the two germline ends. CDR3 sequence reads: CSAAGTEAFF. The CDR3 nucleotides are TGCAGTGCGGCGGGGACTGAAGCTTTCTTT.

The rearrangement uses TRBV6-5 and TRBJ1-1; D possibly corresponds to TRBD1 (5 bases). In germline, CDR1 is MNHEY, CDR2 SVGAGI. Trimming took 6 bases from V and 4 from J, leaving 12 bases between them. The CDR3 has 13 amino acids. Written as DNA, the CDR3 is TGTGCCAGCAGGCAGGGTATAGGCACTGAAGCTTTCTTT. It codes for CASRQGIGTEAFF.

The rearrangement links TRBV5-4 to TRBJ2-1; 11 bases fit TRBD2. Trimming removed 4 bases from V and 6 bases from J; junction bases left unmatched: 6. The germline V gene has CDR1 SGHNT and CDR2 YYREEE (reference sequence). The CDR3 is 15 amino acids. For the CDR3, the DNA is TGTGCCAGCAGCGGAACTAGCGGGAGTAGCAATGAGCAGTTCTTC. The encoded protein is CASSGTSGSSNEQFF.

The V and J genes are TRBV7-2 and TRBJ2-7; TRBD1 agrees at 10 bases. There are 16 residues in the CDR3. Trimming took 5 bases from V and 2 from J; bases not matched to a gene: 9. Germline CDR1 reads SGHTA; CDR2 reads FQGNSA. The chain's CDR3 is CASSPQFGQGAYEQYF. In DNA form, the CDR3 reads TGTGCCAGCAGCCCCCAATTCGGACAGGGGGCCTACGAGCAGTACTTC.

The V gene is TRBV7-9, the J gene TRBJ2-2; D uncertain. The CDR3 extends over 14 amino acids. V lost 0 bases and J 5 bases, leaving 7 bases between the germline ends. The V gene's germline CDR1 is SEHNR and CDR2 FQNEAQ (reference sequence). In DNA, the CDR3 is TGTGCCAGCAGCTTAGCTCCTCAGACCGGGGAGCTGTTTTTT. Translated, it gives CASSLAPQTGELFF.

The chain employs TRBV11-2 and TRBJ2-7; D gene uncertain. Per the germline V gene, CDR1 is SGHAT and CDR2 is FQNNGV. The V and J ends lost 5 bases and 3 bases respectively, with 8 bases between them. The CDR3 loop spans 12 amino acids. CDR3 region: CASSPLSYEQYF. DNA of the CDR3: TGTGCCAGCAGCCCCTTGAGCTACGAGCAGTACTTC.

In nucleotides, the CDR3 is TGTGCCAGCTCACCACGGACTAGCGGGAGGCAAGCCTACGAGCAGTACTTC. It encodes CASSPRTSGRQAYEQYF. The gene calls are TRBV18 and TRBJ2-7, with 14 bases that match TRBD2. With 1 base clipped from V and 2 bases from J, the junction kept 4 bases outside the gene matches. CDR1 and CDR2 (germline): KGHSH, LQKENI. The CDR3 is made up of 17 amino acids.

The J gene is TRBJ1-5, the V gene TRBV6-1, with D unresolved. V was pared by 2 bases and J by 7 bases, with 6 bases between. The germline V gene encodes CDR1 MNHNS and CDR2 SASEGT. The CDR3 loop spans 12 amino acids. The DNA of the CDR3 is TGTGCCAGCAGTGAACTTGGCCAGCCCCAGCATTTT. This codes for CASSELGQPQHF.

This chain connects TRBV21-1 to TRBJ2-7; TRBD2 is the table's D call and was not checked against the DNA. TRBV21-1 is marked as a pseudogene. The CDR3 loop spans 15 amino acids. The CDR3 DNA reads TGTGCCAGCAGCAAGGCGGGGGCGGAGGGCTACGAGCAGTACTTC. It translates to CASSKAGAEGYEQYF.

The rearrangement joins TRBV6-5 to TRBJ2-2; 12 positions match TRBD2. V shed 3 bases and J 5 bases; nucleotides not matched to a gene: 4. The CDR3 runs to 16 residues. Germline V gives CDR1 MNHEY, CDR2 SVGAGI. In DNA form, the CDR3 reads TGTGCCAGCAGTTATCTAGCGGGAGGGCATACCGGGGAGCTGTTTTTT. This codes for CASSYLAGGHTGELFF.

The J gene is TRBJ1-6, the V gene TRBV18; D perhaps matches TRBD1 (5 bases). This CDR3 has 15 residues. V lost 3 bases and J 2 bases, leaving 8 bases between the germline ends. The germline gives CDR1 KGHSH, CDR2 LQKENI. The CDR3 loop is CASSPDRPYNSPLHF. In DNA, the CDR3 is TGTGCCAGCTCACCCGACAGACCCTATAATTCACCCCTCCACTTT.

This chain links TRBV5-5 with TRBJ2-5, with D hard to call. Germline CDR1 reads SGHKS; CDR2 reads YYEKEE (reference sequence). Trimming pared 1 base from V and 2 bases from J, leaving 6 bases between. The CDR3 loop spans 13 amino acids. CDR3 sequence (DNA): TGTGCCAGCAGCTTGTTGCAGCAAGAGACCCAGTACTTC. It specifies CASSLLQQETQYF.

The chain has TRBV30 and TRBJ2-1; unclear D gene. V lost 3 bases and J 3 bases, leaving 6 bases between the germline ends. Per the germline V gene, CDR1 is GTSNPN and CDR2 is SVGIG (reference sequence). This CDR3 contains 12 residues. In nucleotides, the CDR3 is TGTGCCTGGAGACTCCTCTACAATGAGCAGTTCTTC. It specifies CAWRLLYNEQFF.

This clone appeared a single time. CDR3 protein: CASSYSGRGRYEQYF. CDR3 bases: TGTGCCAGCAGTTACTCGGGCAGGGGGAGGTACGAGCAGTACTTC. The chain combines TRBV6-2 or TRBV6-3 with TRBJ2-7, with D possibly TRBD1 on 7 matching bases. The germline gives CDR1 MNHEY, CDR2 SVGEGT. V shed 0 bases and J shed 4 bases, with 13 bases lying between them. The CDR3 extends over 15 amino acids.

This clone has a single count. The genes are TRBV5-1 and TRBJ1-2; TRBD1 might be the D (5 bases). V lost 4 bases and J lost 2, with 12 bases in between. CDR1 and CDR2 from the germline V gene are SGHRS and YFSETQ. CDR3 size: 14 residues. CDR3 in amino acids: CASSTGGSNYGYTF. The CDR3 DNA is TGCGCCAGCAGCACCGGGGGGTCAAACTATGGCTACACCTTC.

This clone has only one observation. The CDR3 loop reads CASSFGGETQYF. CDR3 coding DNA: TGCGCCAGCAGCTTTGGGGGGGAGACCCAGTACTTC. The chain couples TRBV5-1 to TRBJ2-5; D may be TRBD2 (6 bases). The CDR3 covers 12 residues. The germline V and J ends were trimmed by 2 bases and 5 bases, with 7 bases remaining between them. Germline assignment: CDR1 SGHRS and CDR2 YFSETQ.

The J gene is TRBJ1-2, the V gene TRBV28; D ambiguous. Between the trimmed V and J ends, which lost 3 bases and 6 bases, there was a span of 14 bases. This CDR3 contains 14 residues. Germline V gene sequence: CDR1 MDHEN, CDR2 SYDVKM. The DNA for the CDR3 is TGTGCCAGCAGTTTCGAGAGGGCGAGAAATGGCTACACCTTC. Its protein product is CASSFERARNGYTF.

This clone appeared a single time. CDR3 DNA: TGTGCCAGCAGCTTAAGGTGGGCGGATACGCAGTATTTT. It is translated as CASSLRWADTQYF. J is TRBJ2-3 and V is TRBV7-3; D unclear. In germline, CDR1 is SGHTA, CDR2 FQGTGA. The CDR3 runs 13 residues. V was trimmed by 1 base and J by 6 bases, leaving 8 bases between them.

This rearrangement joins TRBV19 to TRBJ1-5, with D possibly TRBD1 on 6 matching bases. The CDR3 contains 14 residues. CDR1 LNHDA and CDR2 SQIVND come from the germline V gene (reference sequence). Trimming left V 7 bases short and J 7 bases short, with 17 bases between. CDR3 bases: TGTGCCAGTAAGTGGCCGGGCAGGGGACAGCCCCAGCATTTT. It yields the protein CASKWPGRGQPQHF.

This clone was detected only once. The CDR3 sequence: CASSLAFKGAGGELFF. CDR3 nucleotides: TGTGCCAGCAGCCTTGCGTTTAAAGGGGCAGGTGGGGAGCTGTTTTTT. The chain is built from TRBV5-6 and TRBJ2-2; possible D gene TRBD1, 5 bases. This CDR3 spans 16 amino acids. Germline lookup yields CDR1 SGHDT and CDR2 YYEEEE. Trimming took off 4 bases at V and 8 bases at J, with 21 bases between the two ends.

The chain recombines TRBV6-5 with TRBJ1-1, with D hard to call. The CDR3 runs to 15 residues. CDR1 MNHEY and CDR2 SVGAGI come from the germline V gene. Trimming took off 6 bases at V and 1 base at J, with 15 bases between the two ends. The CDR3 coding sequence is TGTGCCAGCAGCCCCACGGGAGGGCCGAACACTGAAGCTTTCTTT. It specifies CASSPTGGPNTEAFF.

A remark on this clone: A read error may produce the germline difference seen at one junction end. Other DNA sequences of this sample code for an identical CDR3. The V and J genes are TRBV7-7 and TRBJ2-1, with 9 bases that match TRBD2. Germline-derived CDR1 and CDR2 are SSHAT and FNYEAQ (reference sequence). This CDR3 region has 15 residues. The CDR3 spells CASSLAGSSYNEQFF. The CDR3 coding sequence is TGTGCCAGCAGCCTAGCGGGGAGCTCCTACAATGAGCAGTTCTTC.